The source of this TCR beta chain is a study of blood T cell repertoires in COVID-19 (TCRdb year 2020). In the study overall: Samples from collaborators originated in the United States, Italy and Spain and spanned both the acute and convalescent phases of COVID-19. The material from the prospective study consisted of cDNA or gDNA derived from T cells, B-cell-depleted T cells, or PBMCs. Deeply sampled blood TCRbeta repertoires from subjects exposed to, actively infected with, or recovered from COVID-19 were included in the dataset. The repertoires were released in a freely available public database meant as a resource for research on the immune response to SARS-CoV-2. The samples were drawn from the first 160 participants of the ongoing ImmuneRACE study and from over 950 subjects provided by 6 global collaborators. The sample metadata nearly always contained a de-identified subject ID, COVID-19 status, age in years and sex. HLA class I and class II types, where available, came from metadata supplied by the sample provider rather than from assay-based typing. Results and caveats for the whole study, not just this receptor: The amount of clinical and demographic metadata varied by source and participant and was provided uncurated.

Collaborating institutions collected whole blood in K2EDTA tubes following their own protocols. For TCRbeta analysis, collaborator samples were shipped as frozen whole blood, as isolated PBMCs, or as DNA extracted from either sample type. As concerns this clone: No cognate antigen has been identified for it. It has no much larger one-base neighbor in the sample; base qualities were not kept.

Including cysteine and phenylalanine, the CDR3 has 13 amino acids. The kept DNA is CDR3 alone, 39 bases in frame from the first base. V loses 0 bases, J loses 7 bases, and the germline ends lie 9 bases apart. The germline V gene encodes CDR1 SEHNR and CDR2 FQNEAQ (reference sequence). TCRbeta CDR3 regions were amplified from genomic DNA by means of the immunoSEQ Assay, a bias-controlled multiplex PCR. The study's processing was this. Within the assay, amplification of reference gene primers was used to estimate how many nucleated cells each sample contained. Sequence reads were collapsed and filtered to measure the absolute abundance of every unique TCRbeta CDR3 rearrangement. For each sample, productive Simpson clonality was calculated as the square root of Simpson's diversity index over productive rearrangements. TCRdb stores this immuneACCESS table with in-frame sequences only. Part of the clones is absent; in the studies checked, under half of the shortfall reflects unresolved V genes, and no reason is known for the rest. The V and J calls and clone size come from that table; D and trimming were worked out from the DNA. Across this sample there are about 99,000 clones, with about 80% seen only once. The ten largest clones represent 20% to 30% of the sample.

The sample taken for sequencing was peripheral blood. The rearranged segments are TRBV7-9 and TRBJ1-2; TRBD1 is possibly the D segment (5 matching bases). This TCR was sampled from a man between 60 and 75 years old with acute or convalescent COVID-19. The DNA sequence is given as TGTGCCAGCAGCTTAGCAGGGGAGGGTGGCTACACCTTC. Its translation is CASSLAGEGGYTF. Full variable domain (CDR3 extended with the reference TRBV7-9 and TRBJ1-2 proteins): DTGVSQNPRHKITKRGQNVTFRCDPISEHNRLYWYRQTLGQGPEFLTYFQNEAQLEKSRLLSDRFSAERPKGSFSTLEIQRTEQGDSAMYLCASSLAGEGGYTFGSGTRLTVV.